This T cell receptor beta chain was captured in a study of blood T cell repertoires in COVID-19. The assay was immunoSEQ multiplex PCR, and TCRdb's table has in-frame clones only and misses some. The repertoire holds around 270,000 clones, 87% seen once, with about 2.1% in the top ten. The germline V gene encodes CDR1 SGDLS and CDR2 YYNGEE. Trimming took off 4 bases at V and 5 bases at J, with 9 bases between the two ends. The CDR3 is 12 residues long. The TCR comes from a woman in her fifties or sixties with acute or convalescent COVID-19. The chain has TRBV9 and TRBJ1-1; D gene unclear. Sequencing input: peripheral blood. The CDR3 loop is CASSHGETEAFF. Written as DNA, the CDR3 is TGTGCCAGCAGCCATGGAGAGACTGAAGCTTTCTTT.